The clone carrying this T cell receptor beta chain showed up just a few times. The antigen remains undetermined. Using RNA template, CDR3s of TCR alpha and beta were amplified with iRepertoire arm-PCR. Input was roughly 100-450 ng of tissue mRNA or PBMC total RNA. Each CDR3 protein gets one entry after TCRdb re-called the multiplex PCR reads with MiXCR. Of over 140,000 distinct CDR3 sequences listed, about two fifths are singletons. This entry comes from a study of glioma-infiltrating T cells. Notes on the study in general: Very few CDR3 sequences were shared between tissue and blood. Tissue-blood divergence was below expectation in non-neoplastic patients, above in gliomas.

The receptor was derived from a human donor with low-grade glioma or glioblastoma, undergoing nonglioma brain surgery, or in good health (not recorded which). Sequenced input: glioma tissue, nonneoplastic brain tissue, or PBMCs (not recorded which).

CDR3 region: CSVPASISYNEQFF. The CDR3, as DNA: TGCAGTGTCCCGGCGAGTATCTCCTACAATGAGCAGTTCTTC. The V call is TRBV20-1, the J call TRBJ2-1; no firm D call. V dropped 7 bases and J dropped 0 bases, with 13 bases sitting between them. CDR3 length: 14 amino acids. Per the germline V gene, CDR1 is DFQATT and CDR2 is SNEGSKA (reference sequence).